This entry describes one T cell receptor beta chain. The data were obtained in a study of blood T cell repertoires in COVID-19. Clones were read by immunoSEQ multiplex PCR, and TCRdb kept only the in-frame ones, dropping some. The data contain fewer than 250,000 clones, about 90% of them singletons. V was pared by 6 bases and J by 9 bases, with 17 bases between. CDR3 size: 14 residues. Germline V CDR1 and CDR2: MNHEY, SVGAGI. The TCR sequence derives from a man aged 25 to 40 with acute or convalescent COVID-19. This chain links TRBV6-5 with TRBJ1-4; D unclear. The sequenced material came from peripheral blood. The CDR3 sequence: CASSKERGQKKLFF. DNA of the CDR3: TGTGCCAGCAGCAAAGAGCGGGGTCAGAAAAAACTGTTTTTT.